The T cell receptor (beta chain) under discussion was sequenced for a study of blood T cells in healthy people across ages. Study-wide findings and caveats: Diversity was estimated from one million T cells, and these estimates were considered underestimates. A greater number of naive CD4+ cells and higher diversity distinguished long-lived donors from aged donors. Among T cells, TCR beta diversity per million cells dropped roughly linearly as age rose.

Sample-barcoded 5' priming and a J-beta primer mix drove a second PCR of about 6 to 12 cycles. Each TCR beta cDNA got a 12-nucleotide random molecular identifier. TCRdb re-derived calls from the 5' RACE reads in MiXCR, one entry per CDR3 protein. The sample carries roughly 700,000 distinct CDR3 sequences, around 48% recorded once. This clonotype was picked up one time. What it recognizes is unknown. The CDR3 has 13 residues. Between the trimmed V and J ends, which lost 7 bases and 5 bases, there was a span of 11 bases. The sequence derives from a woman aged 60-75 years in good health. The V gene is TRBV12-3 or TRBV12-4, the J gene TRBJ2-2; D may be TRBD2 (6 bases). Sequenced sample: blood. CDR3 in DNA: TGTGCCAGCACCTGGCGGGGTACCGGGGAGCTGTTTTTT. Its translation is CASTWRGTGELFF.